The 7 T cell receptor beta chains below were found in one sample sequenced in a study of shared clonotypes between healthy human individuals. Sequencing used immunoSEQ multiplex PCR; TCRdb keeps in-frame clones, though not all of them. The table has about 1 million clones, about 70% seen once. The sequenced sample consisted of memory CD4+ T cells sorted from blood. The subset was: CD45RA-negative fraction. The origin of the receptors is a man between 18 and 35 years old in good health.

The rearrangement joins TRBV12-1 to TRBJ2-3; TRBD1, as called in the table, went unchecked against the DNA. TRBV12-1 is listed as a pseudogene. The CDR3 is 19 amino acids. Written as DNA, the CDR3 is TGTGCCAGCAACCACCCCCGGACAGGGTCGACGATAAGCACAGATACGCAGTATTTT. Translating gives CASNHPRTGSTISTDTQYF.

The chain employs TRBV5-1 and TRBJ2-5; 10 nucleotides align to TRBD1. V lost 2 bases, J lost 3 bases, and 7 bases stayed unmatched. There are 16 residues in the CDR3. The germline gives CDR1 SGHRS, CDR2 YFSETQ. CDR3 in amino acids: CASSLSPGQGKETQYF. CDR3 bases: TGCGCCAGCAGCTTATCGCCGGGACAGGGGAAAGAGACCCAGTACTTC.

This clone has just a few counts. This chain connects TRBV28 to TRBJ2-5; a weak D match, TRBD1 (6 bases). The length of the CDR3 is 15 residues. Germline values: CDR1 MDHEN, CDR2 SYDVKM. Trimming took 5 bases from V and 1 from J, leaving 14 bases between them. The chain's CDR3 is CASSAKQGLQETQYF. CDR3 nucleotides: TGTGCCAGCAGTGCAAAACAGGGTCTCCAAGAGACCCAGTACTTC.

V usage is TRBV7-2 and J usage is TRBJ1-2; 10 bases match TRBD1. The CDR3 loop spans 13 amino acids. Germline V gene data show CDR1 as SGHTA and CDR2 as FQGNSA. V lost 6 bases, J lost 8 bases, and 6 bases stayed unmatched. CDR3 region: CASSSGTGVGYTF. The DNA for the CDR3 is TGTGCCAGCAGTTCCGGGACAGGGGTAGGCTACACCTTC.

The rearrangement joins TRBV19 to TRBJ2-1; no reliable D call. The germline V gene has CDR1 LNHDA and CDR2 SQIVND (reference sequence). This CDR3 is built from 12 residues. CDR3 residues: CATDGSYNEQFF. Written as DNA, the CDR3 is TGTGCTACCGACGGTTCCTACAATGAGCAGTTCTTC.

The chain has TRBV6-6 and TRBJ1-1; a possible D gene is TRBD1 (6 bases). The V gene's germline CDR1 is MNHNY and CDR2 SVGAGI (reference sequence). Trimming stripped 5 bases from V and 7 bases from J, with 14 bases between. This CDR3 spans 13 amino acids. CDR3 amino acids: CASSDPEQGEAFF. DNA of the CDR3: TGTGCCAGCAGTGACCCCGAACAGGGTGAAGCTTTCTTT.

This clone was seen at least ten times. This chain connects TRBV15 to TRBJ1-2, with D perhaps matching TRBD1 (5 bases). CDR3 length equals 14 residues. Trimming stripped 5 bases from V and 4 bases from J, with 14 bases between. CDR1 and CDR2 from the germline V gene are LNHNV and YYDKDF (reference sequence). The DNA for the CDR3 is TGTGCCACCAGCGTGGGGGGTGTCGTCTATGGCTACACCTTC. Protein sequence: CATSVGGVVYGYTF.